This record covers a single T cell receptor beta chain. The CDR3 runs 15 residues. Trimming removed 3 bases at V and 7 bases at J, with 15 bases between. From germline, CDR1 is SNHLY and CDR2 FYNNEI. The sample originates from a study of blood T cell repertoires in COVID-19. Background on the study: Sources were T cells, B-cell-depleted T cells, or PBMCs; the material itself was cDNA or gDNA.

TCRdb's copy holds only in-frame clones and misses some; the assay was immunoSEQ multiplex PCR. The table has roughly 100,000 clones, more than 75% seen once. The genes are TRBV2 and TRBJ1-4, with D unresolved. The TCR comes from a human donor in a cohort sampled during active COVID-19. Sequencing was performed on peripheral blood. CDR3 DNA sequence: TGTGCCAGCAGTGAGTTGGTCCGGGAGGGTGAAAAACTGTTTTTT. It yields the protein CASSELVREGEKLFF.